Ten or more counts support the clone carrying this T cell receptor beta chain. Its target is not known. CDR1 and CDR2 (germline): LNHDA, SQIVND (reference sequence). CDR3 length equals 15 residues. V trimming: 4 bases; J trimming: 4 bases; junction bases outside the gene matches: 4. These data come from a study of T cell repertoires in cytomegalovirus infection. About the study: Carrying CMV and the relevant HLA type showed in public TCR beta signatures. Study observations and caveats: The study found HLA-C-restricted CMV-specific TCR beta clonotypes dominating the ex vivo response.

Via MiXCR, TCRdb re-called the reads, giving one row per CDR3 protein. This sample has over 200,000 distinct CDR3 sequences, with roughly 15% found just once. Sequenced input: PBMCs. V is TRBV19 and J is TRBJ1-6, with 7 nucleotides matching TRBD1. This receptor was identified in a human donor in good health (CMV status not recorded). Some clones in this sample may be carry-over from other donors' samples. CDR3 residues: CASSTGTAYNSPLHF. CDR3 sequence (DNA): TGTGCCAGTAGTACCGGGACAGCTTATAATTCACCCCTCCACTTT.